The 15 T cell receptor beta chains reported below all come from one sample, sequenced in a study of cytotoxic CD8 clonotypes in ibrutinib-treated CLL. Assay: immunoSEQ multiplex PCR; the TCRdb copy retains only in-frame clones and omits some. The sample lists some 98,000 clones; 60% to 80% were seen once. Here the sequenced sample was PBMCs, taken after 12 months of ibrutinib treatment. These receptors were taken from a human donor with chronic lymphocytic leukemia.

The chain carries TRBV7-2 and TRBJ2-3; D might be TRBD1 or TRBD2, each matching 5 bases. The CDR3 sequence is 16 residues long. Trimming pared 5 bases from V and 0 bases from J, leaving 15 bases between. The V gene's germline CDR1 is SGHTA and CDR2 FQGNSA. The CDR3 protein is CASSTRPGPSTDTQYF. The CDR3 DNA sequence: TGTGCCAGCAGCACCCGTCCGGGACCTAGCACAGATACGCAGTATTTT.

The chain employs TRBV7-8 and TRBJ1-2; TRBD1 aligns across 8 bases. The germline V gene encodes CDR1 SGHVS and CDR2 FQNEAQ. Unmatched junction bases numbered 7, after V lost 5 bases and J lost 8 bases. The CDR3 loop spans 13 amino acids. CDR3: CASSPGQGWGYTF. The CDR3 nucleotides are TGTGCCAGCAGCCCAGGACAGGGTTGGGGCTACACCTTC.

This rearrangement joins TRBV5-1 to TRBJ2-2, with TRBD1 matching 10 bases. There are 14 residues in the CDR3. In germline, CDR1 is SGHRS, CDR2 YFSETQ. Unmatched junction bases numbered 4, after V lost 9 bases and J lost 2 bases. CDR3 amino acids: CATRDRGNTGELFF. The CDR3 bases are TGCGCCACCCGGGACAGGGGAAACACCGGGGAGCTGTTTTTT.

The sample holds one count of this clone. The V gene is TRBV2, the J gene TRBJ2-2, with TRBD2 matching 10 bases. CDR3 length: 16 residues. The germline CDR1 and CDR2 sequences are SNHLY and FYNNEI. Trimming removed 6 bases from V and 3 bases from J; junction bases left unmatched: 7. For the CDR3, the DNA is TGTGCCAGCAGGGGCCTAGCGGGGGCCCACACCGGGGAGCTGTTTTTT. Its protein is CASRGLAGAHTGELFF. Full variable domain (outside the CDR3, taken from reference TRBV2 and TRBJ2-2): EPEVTQTPSHQVTQMGQEVILRCVPISNHLYFYWYRQILGQKVEFLVSFYNNEISEKSEIFDDQFSVERPDGSNFTLKIRSTKLEDSAMYFCASRGLAGAHTGELFFGEGSRLTVL.

The chain employs TRBV19 and TRBJ2-7; possibly TRBD1 for D (6 bases). V was shortened by 7 bases and J by 3 bases, with 13 bases between the two germline ends. There are 13 residues in the CDR3. The germline CDR1 and CDR2 sequences are LNHDA and SQIVND (reference sequence). CDR3 in amino acids: CASNRAQGYEQYF. The CDR3 DNA reads as TGTGCCAGTAATCGGGCACAGGGCTACGAGCAGTACTTC.

This chain links TRBV7-9 with TRBJ1-1, with 8 bases fitting TRBD1. The J segment lost 7 bases and the V segment lost 5 bases, leaving 6 bases of the junction unmatched. Germline V gene lookup returns CDR1 SEHNR and CDR2 FQNEAQ (reference sequence). The CDR3 runs 13 residues. CDR3 amino acids: CASSPQGANEAFF. The CDR3 coding sequence is TGTGCCAGCAGCCCGCAGGGGGCGAATGAAGCTTTCTTT.

V usage is TRBV29-1 and J usage is TRBJ1-5, with D hard to call. The CDR3 length is 14 residues. V was pared by 0 bases and J by 5 bases, with 11 bases between. Per the germline V gene, CDR1 is SQVTM and CDR2 is ANQGSEA. The CDR3 DNA follows: TGCAGCGTTGAAGAGGGCGGACCCCATCAGCCCCAGCATTTT. This gives the protein CSVEEGGPHQPQHF.

Only a few counts were recorded for this clone. V gene TRBV18 combines with J gene TRBJ2-7; 7 nucleotides align to TRBD2. CDR1 and CDR2 (germline): KGHSH, LQKENI. CDR3 length: 14 residues. The junction had 7 bases not matched to a gene; V was cut back by 4 bases and J by 4 bases. CDR3 in DNA: TGTGCCAGCTCACGGGAGGGCCCGGGGTACGAGCAGTACTTC. It encodes CASSREGPGYEQYF.

CDR3 nucleotide sequence: TGTGCCAGCCGAGAGACAGAAAATAATTCACCCCTCCACTTT. It encodes CASRETENNSPLHF. The chain uses TRBV7-3 and TRBJ1-6, with D possibly matching TRBD1 (5 bases). The CDR3 has 14 amino acids. V was shortened by 8 bases and J by 5 bases, with 13 bases between the two germline ends. Germline values: CDR1 SGHTA, CDR2 FQGTGA.

The chain's CDR3 is CASRELAGGHYGYTF. The CDR3 coding sequence is TGTGCCAGTAGGGAGCTAGCAGGGGGACACTATGGCTACACCTTC. The chain carries TRBV19 and TRBJ1-2, with TRBD1 identical over 7 bases. The germline V gene encodes CDR1 LNHDA and CDR2 SQIVND (reference sequence). V shed 6 bases and J 3 bases; nucleotides not matched to a gene: 10. The length of the CDR3 is 15 residues.

The CDR3 is CASSLGAAGGAKEKLFF. The DNA for the CDR3 is TGCGCCAGCAGCCTTGGGGCGGCAGGGGGCGCCAAGGAAAAACTGTTTTTT. The chain joins TRBV4-1 to TRBJ1-4, with 8 bases identical to TRBD1. After removal of 4 bases from V and 8 bases from J, the junction contained 15 bases not matched to a gene. The germline V gene encodes CDR1 MGHRA and CDR2 YSYEKL. The CDR3 length is 17 residues.

This chain connects TRBV2 to TRBJ2-1, with D possibly being TRBD2 (5 bases). The CDR3 has 12 residues. V shed 7 bases and J shed 6 bases, with 10 bases lying between them. Germline V gene lookup returns CDR1 SNHLY and CDR2 FYNNEI. CDR3 DNA: TGTGCCAGCACGCCCGCGGGCAATGAGCAGTTCTTC. This sequence encodes CASTPAGNEQFF.

Notes on this clone: Its ends do not fully match the called genes, so a read error is possible. The chain is built from TRBV7-7 and TRBJ2-2; D not certain. Germline CDR1 SSHAT, CDR2 FNYEAQ (reference sequence). This CDR3 is 14 amino acids long. CDR3 bases: TGTGCTAGCAGCTTAGAACGGAACACCGGGGAGCTGTTTTTT. It specifies CASSLERNTGELFF.

J is TRBJ2-5 and V is TRBV19, with 14 positions matching TRBD2. This CDR3 spans 17 amino acids. V shed 4 bases, J shed 5 bases, and the junction held 9 bases outside the gene matches. Germline assignment: CDR1 LNHDA and CDR2 SQIVND (reference sequence). The CDR3 reads CASSRRLAGGPTETQYF. CDR3 nucleotide sequence: TGTGCCAGTAGTAGACGACTAGCGGGGGGGCCAACTGAGACCCAGTACTTC.

The J gene is TRBJ2-7, the V gene TRBV19, with TRBD1 matching over 9 bases. This CDR3 is built from 14 residues. In germline, CDR1 is LNHDA, CDR2 SQIVND (reference sequence). V was pared by 8 bases and J by 4 bases, with 9 bases of the junction left unmatched. CDR3: CASGPGQGRYEQYF. DNA for the CDR3: TGTGCCAGTGGGCCGGGACAGGGCCGGTACGAGCAGTACTTC.